This TCR beta chain was recovered during a study of T cell repertoires in cytomegalovirus infection. Study-level background: CMV infection and matching HLA type were both indicated by public TCR beta signatures.

CDR3 size: 16 residues. Germline V gives CDR1 SGHDT, CDR2 YYEEEE. Trimming pared 1 base from V and 0 bases from J, leaving 11 bases between. MiXCR was run by TCRdb on the reads, yielding one entry per CDR3 protein. In the table there are fewer than 900,000 distinct CDR3 sequences, just under 30% of which are singletons. This clonotype was found a few times. What it binds is unknown. The chain joins TRBV5-6 to TRBJ1-5, with D possibly TRBD1 on 6 matching bases. The clonotype originates from a human donor in good health (CMV status not recorded). Some clones in this sample may be carry-over from other donors' samples. This specimen consisted of cultured CD8+ T cells from PBMCs, obtained from culture after CMV antigen stimulation. This chain's CDR3 is CASSLNREYSNQPQHF. In DNA, the CDR3 is TGTGCCAGCAGCTTGAACAGGGAGTATAGCAATCAGCCCCAGCATTTT.